A selection of T cell receptor beta chains follows, all from one sample in a study of PD-1 blockade in classical Hodgkin lymphoma. Libraries were prepared by immunoSEQ multiplex PCR; TCRdb keeps only in-frame clonotypes and omits some of them. The table records roughly 29,000 clones, approximately 89% of them present only once. Sample: peripheral blood mononuclear cells (PBMCs). The receptors shown here come from a human donor with classical Hodgkin lymphoma. The CDR3 runs from the conserved cysteine through the conserved F or W. The D gene is left open where the match is weak. Clone size is not always given. Where it is, it says once, few, many or a class for expanded clones.

CASTPRGNTEAFF | TGTGCCAGCACCCCAAGAGGTAACACTGAAGCTTTCTTT | - | TRBJ1-1 | - | TRBV27
CASSLGGRGDTIYF | TGTGCCAGCAGCTTAGGAGGGCGAGGTGACACCATATATTTT | - | TRBJ1-3 | - | TRBV7-7
CASSLGIYEQYF | TGTGCCAGCAGCTTAGGGATCTACGAGCAGTACTTC | - | TRBJ2-7 | - | TRBV13
CASGPAGGALVPEAFF | TGTGCCAGCGGTCCAGCGGGGGGCGCGTTAGTCCCTGAAGCTTTCTTT | few | TRBJ1-1 | - | TRBV27
CATYAGSLSYEQYF | TGTGCCACCTACGCCGGTTCACTCTCCTACGAGCAGTACTTC | - | TRBJ2-7 | - | TRBV28
CASSSTDRPSFGYTF | TGTGCCAGCAGTTCTACGGACAGGCCATCTTTCGGCTACACCTTC | - | TRBJ1-2 | TRBD1 | TRBV28
CASTVRGDSSPLHF | TGTGCCAGCACTGTAAGGGGAGATAGTTCACCCCTCCACTTT | - | TRBJ1-6 | - | TRBV6-6
CASSLVRSTFQETQYF | TGTGCCAGCAGCTTGGTCAGGAGTACGTTCCAAGAGACCCAGTACTTC | once | TRBJ2-5 | - | TRBV5-4
CASSPAGGAGANVLTF | TGTGCCAGCTCACCAGCGGGAGGGGCTGGGGCCAACGTCCTGACTTTC | - | TRBJ2-6 | TRBD2 | TRBV18
CASSSGRNSPLHF | TGTGCCAGCAGCTCGGGACGTAATTCACCCCTCCACTTT | - | TRBJ1-6 | - | TRBV11-3
CASSVSGTGPVGGNTIYF | TGTGCCAGCAGCGTAAGCGGGACAGGGCCCGTCGGTGGAAACACCATATATTTT | - | TRBJ1-3 | TRBD1 | TRBV9
CASSDNRGGQPQHF | TGTGCCAGCAGTGATAATAGGGGAGGGCAGCCCCAGCATTTT | - | TRBJ1-5 | - | TRBV6-5
CSVGDRGRGADTQYF | TGCAGCGTTGGTGACAGGGGGAGAGGGGCAGATACGCAGTATTTT | few | TRBJ2-3 | TRBD1 | TRBV29-1
CPGRTRKTYGYTF | TGTCCTGGGAGGACGAGAAAGACCTATGGCTACACCTTC | - | TRBJ1-2 | - | TRBV22-1
CASSAKTGLEKLFF | TGTGCCAGCAGTGCAAAGACAGGGTTGGAAAAACTGTTTTTT | - | TRBJ1-4 | TRBD1 | TRBV6-1
CASSRGPGQGSTEAFF | TGTGCCAGTAGTAGGGGGCCGGGACAGGGCAGCACTGAAGCTTTCTTT | - | TRBJ1-1 | TRBD1 | TRBV19
CASSLPGRARETQYF | TGTGCCAGCAGTTTACCCGGGAGGGCCAGAGAGACCCAGTACTTC | - | TRBJ2-5 | TRBD2 | TRBV28
CASTPDGRGYQPQHF | TGTGCCAGTACCCCAGACGGCAGGGGTTATCAGCCCCAGCATTTT | - | TRBJ1-5 | - | TRBV19
CASSLLTYEQYF | TGTGCCAGCAGCCTCCTGACCTACGAGCAGTACTTC | - | TRBJ2-7 | - | TRBV28
CASSGQGADYGYTF | TGTGCCAGCAGTGGTCAGGGGGCCGACTATGGCTACACCTTC | - | TRBJ1-2 | TRBD1 | TRBV2
CASSRGYEQYF | TGTGCCAGCAGCCGGGGGTACGAGCAGTACTTC | - | TRBJ2-7 | - | TRBV14
CASSLVGAGGSTGTQYF | TGTGCCAGCAGCTTAGTAGGTGCGGGAGGCAGTACGGGTACGCAGTATTTT | - | TRBJ2-3 | TRBD2 | TRBV7-8
CASSEFREQYF | TGTGCCAGCAGTGAATTTCGCGAGCAGTACTTC | - | TRBJ2-7 | - | TRBV6-1
CAIRTDRGHNEQFF | TGTGCCATCAGAACGGACAGGGGGCACAATGAGCAGTTCTTC | - | TRBJ2-1 | TRBD1 | TRBV10-3
CASRLEQGRSQETQYF | TGTGCAAGTCGCTTAGAACAGGGGCGTAGTCAAGAGACCCAGTACTTC | - | TRBJ2-5 | - | TRBV12-2
CASTVPGVVPGQYF | TGTGCCAGCACCGTCCCGGGGGTCGTACCGGGGCAGTACTTC | - | TRBJ2-7 | - | TRBV2
CASSEFGGGYTDTQYF | TGTGCCAGCAGTGAATTTGGCGGGGGCTACACAGATACGCAGTATTTT | - | TRBJ2-3 | - | TRBV25-1
CASSFGSDTQYF | TGTGCCAGCAGTTTCGGTTCAGATACGCAGTATTTT | - | TRBJ2-3 | - | TRBV6-6
CASSYSGGPKGEKLFF | TGTGCCAGCAGTTACTCAGGGGGGCCTAAGGGTGAAAAACTGTTTTTT | - | TRBJ1-4 | - | TRBV6-6
CATGSGQGGEKLFF | TGTGCCACCGGATCCGGACAGGGAGGAGAAAAACTGTTTTTT | - | TRBJ1-4 | TRBD1 | TRBV15
CSVAGYYGYTF | TGCAGCGTTGCCGGGTACTATGGCTACACCTTC | - | TRBJ1-2 | - | TRBV29-1
CASSPLAGPNTGELFF | TGTGCCAGCTCACCACTAGCGGGGCCGAACACCGGGGAGCTGTTTTTT | - | TRBJ2-2 | TRBD2 | TRBV18
CASRPTGTSAYNEQFF | TGTGCCAGCAGACCTACCGGGACTAGCGCCTACAATGAGCAGTTCTTC | once | TRBJ2-1 | TRBD2 | TRBV2
CASSGTDNEQFF | TGTGCCAGCTCAGGGACAGACAATGAGCAGTTCTTC | - | TRBJ2-1 | TRBD1 | TRBV18
CASSLVAGANYGYTF | TGTGCCAGCAGCTTAGTCGCAGGCGCAAACTATGGCTACACCTTC | once | TRBJ1-2 | - | TRBV7-2
CSIRTSGDYEQYF | TGCAGCATCCGGACTAGCGGAGACTACGAGCAGTACTTC | - | TRBJ2-7 | TRBD2 | TRBV29-1
CASSGTADTQYF | TGTGCCAGCAGTGGGACAGCAGATACGCAGTATTTT | - | TRBJ2-3 | - | TRBV2
CASSLSGVGGYTF | TGTGCCAGCAGTTTATCCGGGGTTGGGGGCTACACCTTC | - | TRBJ1-2 | - | TRBV28
CASSEQPHTEAFF | TGTGCCAGCAGTGAACAGCCTCACACTGAAGCTTTCTTT | - | TRBJ1-1 | - | TRBV2
CDNDTNTGELFF | TGTGACAACGACACGAACACCGGGGAGCTGTTTTTT | - | TRBJ2-2 | - | TRBV28
CASIEGLSYQPQHF | TGTGCCAGCATAGAGGGTCTCTCCTATCAGCCCCAGCATTTT | - | TRBJ1-5 | - | TRBV6-1
CASSLDGGPGEQYF | TGCGCCAGCAGCTTGGATGGGGGCCCGGGCGAGCAGTACTTC | - | TRBJ2-7 | - | TRBV5-1
CASSIAGGGGTDTQYF | TGTGCCAGTAGTATAGCCGGCGGAGGAGGGACAGATACGCAGTATTTT | - | TRBJ2-3 | - | TRBV19
CASSLARDITNYGYTF | TGTGCCAGCAGCTTAGCTCGGGACATAACTAACTATGGCTACACCTTC | - | TRBJ1-2 | - | TRBV7-9
CAISPTGGNQPQHF | TGTGCCATCAGTCCCACAGGGGGGAATCAGCCCCAGCATTTT | - | TRBJ1-5 | TRBD1 | TRBV10-3
CASSLLAGGVNEQFF | TGTGCCAGCTCACTTTTAGCGGGAGGGGTCAATGAGCAGTTCTTC | - | TRBJ2-1 | TRBD2 | TRBV18
CASSQARDTALTGELFF | TGTGCCAGCAGCCAGGCGCGGGACACCGCGCTTACCGGGGAGCTGTTTTTT | - | TRBJ2-2 | - | TRBV7-8
CASSLQGTGSNQPQHF | TGTGCCAGCTCTCTGCAGGGGACAGGGAGCAATCAGCCCCAGCATTTT | - | TRBJ1-5 | TRBD1 | TRBV18
CASSFASGRVSTGELFF | TGTGCCAGCAGCTTTGCTAGCGGGAGGGTATCCACCGGGGAGCTGTTTTTT | - | TRBJ2-2 | TRBD2 | TRBV7-2
CASSLVPGGSGNTIYF | TGTGCCAGCAGCTTAGTTCCGGGGGGGTCTGGAAACACCATATATTTT | - | TRBJ1-3 | - | TRBV7-2
CASSFQAGGDTGELFF | TGTGCCAGCAGCTTTCAGGCGGGAGGCGACACCGGGGAGCTGTTTTTT | - | TRBJ2-2 | TRBD2 | TRBV7-2
CASTMEGGSETQYF | TGTGCCAGCACCATGGAGGGAGGATCGGAGACCCAGTACTTC | - | TRBJ2-5 | - | TRBV28
CASSYRVTYNEQFF | TGTGCCAGCAGCTACCGGGTTACCTACAATGAGCAGTTCTTC | - | TRBJ2-1 | - | TRBV7-8
CAISDGPRGINEQFF | TGTGCCATCAGTGATGGGCCCAGGGGAATCAATGAGCAGTTCTTC | few | TRBJ2-1 | - | TRBV10-3
CASSGRGRDTQYF | TGTGCCAGCAGCGGGAGGGGGAGAGATACGCAGTATTTT | - | TRBJ2-3 | - | TRBV7-2